This T cell receptor (beta chain) was captured in a study of T-cell memory formation after mild COVID-19. General study points: Clones contracting across day 15 to 85 had a balanced CD4/CD8 profile; later expanding clones leaned CD4+.

Notes on this clonotype: Its target is unknown.

Trimming took off 8 bases at V and 0 bases at J, with 9 bases between the two ends. Germline CDR1 is SEHNR and CDR2 is FQNEAQ (reference sequence). The length of the CDR3 is 13 residues. TCRdb analysed the 5' RACE reads with MiXCR anew, one entry per CDR3 protein. The repertoire holds 450,000 to 650,000 distinct CDR3 sequences, roughly 20% seen once, with about 12% in the top ten. The origin of this receptor is an adult woman who had mild COVID-19 (a few samples of this study predate the infection). Cell type and time point are not known. The chain links TRBV7-9 to TRBJ2-3; D unclear. Input material: PBMCs or a T cell subset sorted from them (not recorded which). The CDR3 DNA follows: TGTGCCAGCTGCCACGGAAGCACAGATACGCAGTATTTT. This gives the protein CASCHGSTDTQYF.